The rows below give T cell receptor beta chains drawn from one sample of a study of tumor-infiltrating lymphocytes in primary liver carcinoma. TCRdb reanalysed the multiplex PCR reads using MiXCR and keeps one entry per CDR3 protein. The repertoire holds roughly 190,000 distinct CDR3 sequences, with just under 85% as singletons. The source material was tumor tissue from primary liver carcinoma. All receptors come from a man in his forties or fifties with primary liver carcinoma and hepatitis B virus infection. CDR3s include the opening cysteine and the closing phenylalanine or tryptophan. Each record gives: D gene, J gene, V gene, clone size, CDR3 protein, CDR3 DNA. D genes are given only for firm matches. The size field is filled for only some rows; it gives once, few, many or a size class.

TRBD2 | TRBJ2-3 | TRBV11-3 | . | CASSGTPAGVVDTQYF | TGTGCCAGCAGCGGTACCCCGGCGGGAGTGGTGGATACGCAGTATTTT
. | TRBJ1-5 | TRBV12-3/TRBV12-4 | many | CASSFRLSNQPQHF | TGTGCCAGCAGTTTTCGGCTGAGCAATCAGCCCCAGCATTTT
TRBD1 | TRBJ1-2 | TRBV12-3/TRBV12-4 | . | CASCFTGDPNYGYTF | TGTGCCAGCTGTTTCACAGGGGACCCTAACTATGGCTACACCTTC
. | TRBJ2-1 | TRBV6-1 | once | CASSGRGVGSSHNDQFF | TGTGCCAGCAGTGGCAGAGGAGTGGGATCGTCCCACAATGATCAGTTCTTC
. | TRBJ1-2 | TRBV6-5 | . | CASNDGRGYIF | TGTGCCAGCAACGATGGGAGAGGCTACATCTTC
TRBD2 | TRBJ2-1 | TRBV4-2 | many | CASSQDRTGPAGGPLEQFF | TGTGCCAGCAGCCAAGATCGTACCGGCCCAGCGGGAGGGCCGTTGGAGCAGTTCTTC
TRBD1 | TRBJ2-7 | TRBV12-3/TRBV12-4 | many | CASSWTGYYEQYF | TGTGCCAGCAGTTGGACAGGGTACTACGAGCAGTACTTC
. | TRBJ2-3 | TRBV12-3/TRBV12-4 | . | CARRPTGSGDRLYF | TGTGCCAGGAGGCCTACAGGTTCGGGGGATAGACTGTATTTT
. | TRBJ1-6 | TRBV2 | . | CASSLQENSYNSPLHF | TGTGCCAGCAGCCTACAGGAAAACTCCTATAATTCACCCCTCCACTTT
TRBD2 | TRBJ2-1 | TRBV6-1 | . | CASRDRLAGVNGQFF | TGTGCCAGCAGAGACAGACTAGCGGGAGTTAATGGGCAGTTCTTC
. | TRBJ2-7 | TRBV11-2 | . | CAGSLWGYRDEKYF | TGTGCCGGCAGCCTCTGGGGTTATCGGGACGAGAAGTACTTC
. | TRBJ1-4 | TRBV6-6 | . | CVSSTKEKLSF | TGTGTCAGTTCGACGAAAGAAAAACTGTCTTTT
. | TRBJ2-1 | TRBV6-1 | . | CASVYGTTSSDEQFF | TGTGCCAGCGTATACGGGACCACATCTAGCGATGAGCAGTTCTTC
TRBD1 | TRBJ2-1 | TRBV5-4 | few | CTSSFDRGLSYNEQFF | TGTACCAGCAGCTTTGATAGGGGGCTTTCCTACAATGAGCAGTTCTTC
TRBD2 | TRBJ2-1 | TRBV6-2/TRBV6-3 | . | CASSRLATNEQIF | TGTGCCAGCAGCCGACTAGCGACTAATGAGCAGATCTTC
. | TRBJ1-3 | TRBV29-1 | few | CSVPLQHSGNTLYF | TGCAGCGTTCCTCTACAGCACTCTGGAAACACATTATATTTT
. | TRBJ2-2 | TRBV30 | . | CAWIDSRRSINTRELFF | TGTGCCTGGATTGATAGCAGGAGGTCGATAAACACCCGGGAGCTGTTTTTT
. | TRBJ2-1 | TRBV4-2 | . | CAISLLSGSHNEQFF | TGTGCCATCAGCCTCCTATCGGGTAGCCACAATGAGCAGTTCTTC
TRBD2 | TRBJ2-1 | TRBV11-2 | . | CASSPRSPAGDSYEQFF | TGTGCCAGCAGCCCACGATCACCAGCGGGAGATAGTTATGAGCAGTTCTTC
TRBD1 | TRBJ2-6 | TRBV11-2 | . | CASNIGGDRGISLSGANVLIF | TGTGCCAGCAACATTGGGGGAGACAGGGGCATTTCCCTCTCTGGGGCCAACGTCCTGATTTTC
TRBD2 | TRBJ2-7 | TRBV4-2 | many | CASSLSYGRGTREQYF | TGTGCCAGCAGCCTGTCCTACGGGAGGGGCACGAGAGAGCAGTACTTC